Listed below are T cell receptor beta chains from one sample, sequenced in a study of siplizumab effects on memory and regulatory T cells. Antigens for these TCRs are unknown. Some clones are missing from TCRdb's copy, which holds only in-frame ones; the method was immunoSEQ multiplex PCR. Here the sample spans about 13,000 clones, about 50% being singletons. Sequenced sample: CFSE-low (dividing) CD4+ T cells sorted from an allogeneic mixed lymphocyte reaction. The receptors here all came from a human donor in good health; the cells came from an allogeneic mixed lymphocyte reaction. The CDR3 runs from the conserved cysteine through the conserved F or W. Fields, in order: J gene, clone size, V gene, D gene, CDR3 DNA, CDR3 protein. The D gene is left open where the match is weak. Size tells how often a clone was seen (once, few, many) or the class of an expanded clone, and some rows leave it out.

J gene: TRBJ2-3; clone size: -; V gene: TRBV5-1; D gene: -; CDR3 DNA: TGCGCCAGCAGGGCAGGGGATACGCAGTATTTT; CDR3 protein: CASRAGDTQYF
J gene: TRBJ2-7; clone size: -; V gene: TRBV6-1; D gene: TRBD2; CDR3 DNA: TGTGCCAGCAGTGCCCAGGAGTTGTCACTAGCGGGAGGGCCTTCCTTCGAGCAGTACTTC; CDR3 protein: CASSAQELSLAGGPSFEQYF
J gene: TRBJ1-2; clone size: medium-sized; V gene: TRBV18; D gene: -; CDR3 DNA: TGTGCCAGCTCACCCGACAGCAACTATGGCTACACCTTC; CDR3 protein: CASSPDSNYGYTF
J gene: TRBJ2-7; clone size: -; V gene: TRBV11-2; D gene: TRBD2; CDR3 DNA: TGTGCCAGCAGCTTAGCTAGCGGGAGGTTGAGCTCCTACGAGCAGTACTTC; CDR3 protein: CASSLASGRLSSYEQYF
J gene: TRBJ2-5; clone size: -; V gene: TRBV7-9; D gene: -; CDR3 DNA: TGTGCCAGCAGTTACGCGGGGCCCCACCAAGAGACCCAGTACTTC; CDR3 protein: CASSYAGPHQETQYF
J gene: TRBJ2-3; clone size: -; V gene: TRBV19; D gene: -; CDR3 DNA: TGTGCCAGTAGTTTTGGGACTCAAATTAGCACAGATACGCAGTATTTT; CDR3 protein: CASSFGTQISTDTQYF
J gene: TRBJ1-3; clone size: -; V gene: TRBV28; D gene: -; CDR3 DNA: TGTGCCAGCAGCAGCCCGACAACGGGGGGAAACACCATATATTTT; CDR3 protein: CASSSPTTGGNTIYF
J gene: TRBJ1-1; clone size: few; V gene: TRBV6-1; D gene: TRBD1; CDR3 DNA: TGTGCCAGCAGCGGACAGGGGCGCGAAGCTTTCTTT; CDR3 protein: CASSGQGREAFF
J gene: TRBJ2-7; clone size: -; V gene: TRBV7-7; D gene: TRBD2; CDR3 DNA: TGTGCTAGCAGCACCGAGCGGGGCTACGAGCAGTACTTC; CDR3 protein: CASSTERGYEQYF
J gene: TRBJ1-5; clone size: -; V gene: TRBV2; D gene: TRBD1; CDR3 DNA: TGTGCCAGCAGTCGGGACAGGGGAGGTGGCAATCAGCCCCAGCATTTT; CDR3 protein: CASSRDRGGGNQPQHF
J gene: TRBJ1-6; clone size: once; V gene: TRBV5-4; D gene: -; CDR3 DNA: TGTGCCAGCAGCTTGGGGACAGCGATTAATTCACCCCTCCACTTT; CDR3 protein: CASSLGTAINSPLHF
J gene: TRBJ2-1; clone size: few; V gene: TRBV7-9; D gene: -; CDR3 DNA: TGTGCCAGCAGCCTTAGCAGGTCGGACTACAATGAGCAGTTCTTC; CDR3 protein: CASSLSRSDYNEQFF
J gene: TRBJ2-7; clone size: -; V gene: TRBV25-1; D gene: -; CDR3 DNA: TGTGCCAGCAGTGAATCGGGCGGAAAGTTCTACGAGCAGTACTTC; CDR3 protein: CASSESGGKFYEQYF
J gene: TRBJ1-2; clone size: -; V gene: TRBV4-3; D gene: -; CDR3 DNA: TGCGCCAGCAGCCAAGAACGGCGCGACTATGGCTACACCTTC; CDR3 protein: CASSQERRDYGYTF
J gene: TRBJ2-3; clone size: -; V gene: TRBV4-1; D gene: TRBD2; CDR3 DNA: TGCGCCAGCAGCCCGATCTCTAGCGGGGGGACAGATACGCAGTATTTT; CDR3 protein: CASSPISSGGTDTQYF
J gene: TRBJ2-3; clone size: few; V gene: TRBV6-4; D gene: TRBD2; CDR3 DNA: TGTGCCAGCAGTGCCGGAGGGACTAGCTCTGGTACGCAGTATTTT; CDR3 protein: CASSAGGTSSGTQYF
J gene: TRBJ1-2; clone size: once; V gene: TRBV20-1; D gene: -; CDR3 DNA: TGCAGTGCTAGTGGTGGGGATGGCTACACCTTC; CDR3 protein: CSASGGDGYTF
J gene: TRBJ1-2; clone size: -; V gene: TRBV7-9; D gene: -; CDR3 DNA: TGTGCCAGCAGCTTACCGGGACATAATTATGGCTACACCTTC; CDR3 protein: CASSLPGHNYGYTF
J gene: TRBJ2-7; clone size: few; V gene: TRBV6-1; D gene: -; CDR3 DNA: TGTGCCAGCAGTGAGGTGACCAAGGGCTCCTACGAGCAGTACTTC; CDR3 protein: CASSEVTKGSYEQYF
J gene: TRBJ1-1; clone size: few; V gene: TRBV5-4; D gene: -; CDR3 DNA: TGTGCCAGCAGCTTGGTAGGGGGGGGCGTATGGACTGAAGCTTTCTTT; CDR3 protein: CASSLVGGGVWTEAFF
J gene: TRBJ2-3; clone size: few; V gene: TRBV9; D gene: -; CDR3 DNA: TGTGCCAGCGGAGGTAGCCTGGCAGATACGCAGTATTTT; CDR3 protein: CASGGSLADTQYF
J gene: TRBJ1-2; clone size: -; V gene: TRBV5-1; D gene: TRBD1; CDR3 DNA: TGCGCCAGCAGCTTGGGGGACAGAACTTCTAACTATGGCTACACCTTC; CDR3 protein: CASSLGDRTSNYGYTF
J gene: TRBJ1-5; clone size: -; V gene: TRBV9; D gene: TRBD1; CDR3 DNA: TGTGCCAGCAGCGAGGCAGGGGGCAGTCAGCCCCAGCATTTT; CDR3 protein: CASSEAGGSQPQHF
J gene: TRBJ2-3; clone size: few; V gene: TRBV5-1; D gene: TRBD2; CDR3 DNA: TGCGCCAGCAGCCCTAGCGGGAGGGATATAGATACGCAGTATTTT; CDR3 protein: CASSPSGRDIDTQYF